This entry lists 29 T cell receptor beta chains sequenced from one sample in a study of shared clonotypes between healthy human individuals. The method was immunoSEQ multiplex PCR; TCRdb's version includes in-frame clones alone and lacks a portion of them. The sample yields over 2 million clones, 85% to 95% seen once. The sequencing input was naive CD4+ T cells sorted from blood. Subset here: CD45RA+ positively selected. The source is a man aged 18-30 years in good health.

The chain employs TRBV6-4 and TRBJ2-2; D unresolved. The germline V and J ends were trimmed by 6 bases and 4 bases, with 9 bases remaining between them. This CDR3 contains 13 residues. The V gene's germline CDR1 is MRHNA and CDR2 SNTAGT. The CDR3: CASSSLGTGELFF. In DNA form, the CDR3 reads TGTGCCAGCAGCTCACTGGGCACCGGGGAGCTGTTTTTT.

The CDR3 reads CASSVPVSYNEQFF. In DNA form, the CDR3 reads TGTGCCAGCAGTGTGCCAGTCTCATACAATGAGCAGTTCTTC. The rearrangement uses TRBV6-1 and TRBJ2-1; D is undetermined. V was cut by 4 bases and J by 4 bases, with 11 bases left in between. Germline lookup yields CDR1 MNHNS and CDR2 SASEGT. CDR3 size: 14 residues.

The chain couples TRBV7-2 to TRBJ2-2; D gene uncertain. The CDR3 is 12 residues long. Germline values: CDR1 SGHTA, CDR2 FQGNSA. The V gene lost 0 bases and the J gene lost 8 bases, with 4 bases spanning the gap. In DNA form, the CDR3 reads TGTGCCAGCAGCTTAGCCCGGGGGGAGCTGTTTTTT. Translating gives CASSLARGELFF.

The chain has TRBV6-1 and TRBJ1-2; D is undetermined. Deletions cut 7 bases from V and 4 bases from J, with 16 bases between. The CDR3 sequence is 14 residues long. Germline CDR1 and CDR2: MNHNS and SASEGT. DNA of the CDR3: TGTGCCAGCAACCCGAGCGCTGGCGGCTATGGCTACACCTTC. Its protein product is CASNPSAGGYGYTF.

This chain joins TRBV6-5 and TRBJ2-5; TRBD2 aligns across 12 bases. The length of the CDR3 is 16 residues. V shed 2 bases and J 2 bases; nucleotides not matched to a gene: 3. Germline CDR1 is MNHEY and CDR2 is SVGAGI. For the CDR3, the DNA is TGTGCCAGCAGTTACCCGACTAGCGGGGGTCAAGAGACCCAGTACTTC. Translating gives CASSYPTSGGQETQYF.

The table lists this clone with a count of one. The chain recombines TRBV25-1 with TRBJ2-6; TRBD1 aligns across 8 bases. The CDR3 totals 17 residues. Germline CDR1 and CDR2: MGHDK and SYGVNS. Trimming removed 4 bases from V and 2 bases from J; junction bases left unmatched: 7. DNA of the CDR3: TGTGCCAGCAGTGTATCCGGCAGGGGGCCTGGGGCCAACGTCCTGACTTTC. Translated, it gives CASSVSGRGPGANVLTF.

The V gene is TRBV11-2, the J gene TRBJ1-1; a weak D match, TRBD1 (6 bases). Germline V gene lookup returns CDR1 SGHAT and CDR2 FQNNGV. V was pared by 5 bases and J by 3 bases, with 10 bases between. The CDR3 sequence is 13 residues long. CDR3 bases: TGTGCCAGCAGCCCAGACAGGTACACTGAAGCTTTCTTT. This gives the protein CASSPDRYTEAFF.

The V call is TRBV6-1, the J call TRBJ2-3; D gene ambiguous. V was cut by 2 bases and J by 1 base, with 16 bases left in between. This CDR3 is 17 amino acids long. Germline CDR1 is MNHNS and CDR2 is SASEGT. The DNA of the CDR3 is TGTGCCAGCAGTGAAAGCAACGGAGCGTTCCGCACAGATACGCAGTATTTT. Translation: CASSESNGAFRTDTQYF.

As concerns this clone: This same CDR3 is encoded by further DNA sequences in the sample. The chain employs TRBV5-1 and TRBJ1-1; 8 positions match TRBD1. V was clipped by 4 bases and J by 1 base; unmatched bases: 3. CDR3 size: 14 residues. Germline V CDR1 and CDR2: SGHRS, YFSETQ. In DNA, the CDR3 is TGCGCCAGCAGCCAAGGGACAGGGAACACTGAAGCTTTCTTT. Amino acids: CASSQGTGNTEAFF.

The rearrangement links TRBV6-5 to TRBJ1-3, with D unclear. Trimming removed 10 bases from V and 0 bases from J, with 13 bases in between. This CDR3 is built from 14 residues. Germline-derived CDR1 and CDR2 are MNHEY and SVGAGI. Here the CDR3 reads CATVDGLSGNTIYF. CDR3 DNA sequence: TGTGCCACCGTCGACGGACTCTCTGGAAACACCATATATTTT.

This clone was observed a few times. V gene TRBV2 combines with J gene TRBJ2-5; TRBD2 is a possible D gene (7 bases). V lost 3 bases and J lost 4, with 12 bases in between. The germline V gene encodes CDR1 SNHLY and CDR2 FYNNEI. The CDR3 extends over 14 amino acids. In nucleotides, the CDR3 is TGTGCCAGCAGTGAGAAGGGGGGGCGAGAGACCCAGTACTTC. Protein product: CASSEKGGRETQYF.

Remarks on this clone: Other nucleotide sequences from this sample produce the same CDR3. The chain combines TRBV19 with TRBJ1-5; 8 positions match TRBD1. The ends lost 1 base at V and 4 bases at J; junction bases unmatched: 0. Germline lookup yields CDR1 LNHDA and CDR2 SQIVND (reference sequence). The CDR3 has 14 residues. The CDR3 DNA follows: TGTGCCAGTAGTATAGGACAGGGGAATCAGCCCCAGCATTTT. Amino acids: CASSIGQGNQPQHF. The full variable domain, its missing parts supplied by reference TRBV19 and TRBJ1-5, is DGGITQSPKYLFRKEGQNVTLSCEQNLNHDAMYWYRQDPGQGLRLIYYSQIVNDFQKGDIAEGYSVSREKKESFPLTVTSAQKNPTAFYLCASSIGQGNQPQHFGDGTRLSIL.

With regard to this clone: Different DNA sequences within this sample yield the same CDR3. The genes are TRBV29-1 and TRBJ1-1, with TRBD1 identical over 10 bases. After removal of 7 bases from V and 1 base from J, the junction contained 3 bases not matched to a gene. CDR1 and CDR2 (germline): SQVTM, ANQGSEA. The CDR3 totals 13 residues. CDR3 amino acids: CSARTGGNTEAFF. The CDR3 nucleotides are TGCAGCGCTCGGACAGGGGGGAACACTGAAGCTTTCTTT. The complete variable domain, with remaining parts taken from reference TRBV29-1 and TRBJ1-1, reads SAVISQKPSRDICQRGTSLTIQCQVDSQVTMMFWYRQQPGQSLTLIATANQGSEATYESGFVIDKFPISRPNLTFSTLTVSNMSPEDSSIYLCSARTGGNTEAFFGQGTRLTVV.

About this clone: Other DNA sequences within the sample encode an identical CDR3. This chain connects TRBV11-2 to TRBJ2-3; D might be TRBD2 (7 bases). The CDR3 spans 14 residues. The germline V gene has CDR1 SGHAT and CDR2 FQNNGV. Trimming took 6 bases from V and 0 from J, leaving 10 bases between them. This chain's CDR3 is CASRGGLSTDTQYF. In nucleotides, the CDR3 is TGTGCCAGCAGGGGGGGGCTGAGCACAGATACGCAGTATTTT.

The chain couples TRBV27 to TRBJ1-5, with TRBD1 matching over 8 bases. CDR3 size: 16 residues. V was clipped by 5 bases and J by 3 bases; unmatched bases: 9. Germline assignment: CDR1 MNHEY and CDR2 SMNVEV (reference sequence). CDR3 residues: CASSIAGTGNNQPQHF. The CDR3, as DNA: TGTGCCAGCAGTATTGCCGGGACAGGAAACAATCAGCCCCAGCATTTT.

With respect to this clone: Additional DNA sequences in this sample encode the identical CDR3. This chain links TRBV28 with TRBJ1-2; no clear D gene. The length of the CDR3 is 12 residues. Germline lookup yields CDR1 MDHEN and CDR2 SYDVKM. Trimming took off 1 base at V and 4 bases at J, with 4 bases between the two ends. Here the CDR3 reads CASSLSSYGYTF. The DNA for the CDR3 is TGTGCCAGCAGTTTATCGAGCTATGGCTACACCTTC.

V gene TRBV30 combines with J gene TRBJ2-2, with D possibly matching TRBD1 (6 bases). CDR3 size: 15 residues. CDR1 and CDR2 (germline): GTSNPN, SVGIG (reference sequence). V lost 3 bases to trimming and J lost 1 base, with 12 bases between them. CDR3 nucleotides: TGTGCCTGGAGCGACAGGACCGAGAACACCGGGGAGCTGTTTTTT. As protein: CAWSDRTENTGELFF.

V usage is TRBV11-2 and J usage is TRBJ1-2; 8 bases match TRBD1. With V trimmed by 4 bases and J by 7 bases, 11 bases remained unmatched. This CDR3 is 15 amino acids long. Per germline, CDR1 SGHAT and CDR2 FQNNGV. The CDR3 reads CASSWRAGGESGYTF. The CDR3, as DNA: TGTGCCAGCAGCTGGAGGGCAGGGGGCGAGTCTGGCTACACCTTC.

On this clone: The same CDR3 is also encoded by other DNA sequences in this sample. CDR3 protein: CASSRTGGSYEQYF. In nucleotides, the CDR3 is TGTGCCAGTAGTAGGACAGGGGGCTCCTACGAGCAGTACTTC. The gene calls are TRBV19 and TRBJ2-7, with TRBD1 matching over 10 bases. The CDR3 is 14 amino acids. Unmatched junction bases numbered 0, after V lost 4 bases and J lost 0 bases. Germline V gene sequence: CDR1 LNHDA, CDR2 SQIVND (reference sequence).

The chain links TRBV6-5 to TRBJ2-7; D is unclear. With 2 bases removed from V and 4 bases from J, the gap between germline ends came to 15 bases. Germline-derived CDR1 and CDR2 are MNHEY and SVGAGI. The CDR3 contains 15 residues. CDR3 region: CASSYVQLGFYEQYF. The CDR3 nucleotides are TGTGCCAGCAGTTACGTGCAGCTAGGATTTTACGAGCAGTACTTC.

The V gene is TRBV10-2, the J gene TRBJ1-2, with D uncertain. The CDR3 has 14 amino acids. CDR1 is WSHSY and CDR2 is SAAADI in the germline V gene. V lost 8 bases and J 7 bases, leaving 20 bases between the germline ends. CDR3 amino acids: CASSHWQDPSGYTF. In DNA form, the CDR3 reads TGCGCCAGCTCCCATTGGCAGGACCCATCTGGCTACACCTTC.

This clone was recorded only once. In nucleotides, the CDR3 is TGTGCCAGCTCTACGACTAGCGCGAACGCCTACGAGCAGTACTTC. This codes for CASSTTSANAYEQYF. V is TRBV18 and J is TRBJ2-7; 8 bases agree with TRBD2. The CDR3 is 15 amino acids. CDR1 and CDR2 from the germline V gene are KGHSH and LQKENI. V shed 6 bases, J shed 2 bases, and the junction held 9 bases outside the gene matches.

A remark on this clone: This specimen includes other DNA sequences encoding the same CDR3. CDR3: CAISRAGGDEQFF. The CDR3 DNA reads TGTGCCATCAGTAGGGCAGGGGGGGATGAGCAGTTCTTC. The chain has TRBV10-3 and TRBJ2-1, with D perhaps being TRBD1 or TRBD2 (7 bases each). CDR3 size: 13 residues. The germline V gene encodes CDR1 ENHRY and CDR2 SYGVKD. Trimming removed 5 bases at V and 8 bases at J, with 13 bases between.

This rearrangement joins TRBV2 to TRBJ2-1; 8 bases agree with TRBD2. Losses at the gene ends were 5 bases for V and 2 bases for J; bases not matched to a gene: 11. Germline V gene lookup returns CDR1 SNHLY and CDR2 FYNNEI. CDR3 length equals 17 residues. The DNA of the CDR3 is TGTGCCAGCAGTAGGGCTAGCGGGTCTTTAACCTACAATGAGCAGTTCTTC. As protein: CASSRASGSLTYNEQFF.

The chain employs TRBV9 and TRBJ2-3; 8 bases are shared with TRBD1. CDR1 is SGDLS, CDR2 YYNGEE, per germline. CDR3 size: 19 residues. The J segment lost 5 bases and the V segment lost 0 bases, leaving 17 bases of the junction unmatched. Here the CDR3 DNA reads TGTGCCAGCAGCGTAGCTCAATTTCGGGCAGGGGGCGTTGTAGATACGCAGTATTTT. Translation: CASSVAQFRAGGVVDTQYF.

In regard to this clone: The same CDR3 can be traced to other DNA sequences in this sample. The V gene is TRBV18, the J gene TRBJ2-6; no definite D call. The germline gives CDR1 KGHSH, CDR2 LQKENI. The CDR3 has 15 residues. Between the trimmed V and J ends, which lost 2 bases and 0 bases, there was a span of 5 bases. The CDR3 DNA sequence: TGTGCCAGCTCACCAGGATTCTCTGGGGCCAACGTCCTGACTTTC. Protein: CASSPGFSGANVLTF.

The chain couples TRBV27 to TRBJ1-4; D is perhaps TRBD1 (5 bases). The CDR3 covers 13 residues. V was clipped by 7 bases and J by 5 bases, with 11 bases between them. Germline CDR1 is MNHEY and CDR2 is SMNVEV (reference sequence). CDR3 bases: TGTGCCAGCAAAGACAGCCACAATGAAAAACTGTTTTTT. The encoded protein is CASKDSHNEKLFF.

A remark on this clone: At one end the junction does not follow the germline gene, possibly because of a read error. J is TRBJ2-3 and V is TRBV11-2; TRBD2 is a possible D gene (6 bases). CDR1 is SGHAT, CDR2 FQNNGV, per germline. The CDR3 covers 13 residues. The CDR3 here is CAGSLDARTKQYF. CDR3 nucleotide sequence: TGTGCCGGCAGCTTAGATGCCCGGACTAAGCAGTATTTT.

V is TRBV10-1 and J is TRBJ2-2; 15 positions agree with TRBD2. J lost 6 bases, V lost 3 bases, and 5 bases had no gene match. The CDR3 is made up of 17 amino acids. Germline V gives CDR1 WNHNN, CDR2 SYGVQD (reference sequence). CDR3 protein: CASSDLRTSGRAGELFF. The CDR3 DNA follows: TGCGCCAGCAGTGATCTTCGGACTAGCGGGAGGGCCGGGGAGCTGTTTTTT.